This T cell receptor beta chain was sequenced for a study of B cell selection in AIRE deficiency. Some clones are missing from TCRdb's copy, which holds only in-frame ones; the method was immunoSEQ multiplex PCR. The repertoire holds 1,700 or so clones, with around four fifths as singletons. Study-wide findings and caveats: TCRbeta-only data showed 36.6% of shared healthy Treg sequences in healthy Tconv. About 30.6% of healthy-donor shared Treg TCRbeta sequences appeared in patient Tconv cells.

Regulatory T cells were sorted as CD4+CD25hiCD127low/negative. Control samples were from healthy, unrelated donors. This clone was recorded once. Its antigen is unknown. The receptor comes from a human donor in good health. Input material: CD4+CD25+ Tregs sorted from PBMCs.

CDR3 DNA sequence: TGCGCCAGCAGCTTCGCCGGGACAGGGGGCGACGAGCAGTACTTC. Its translation is CASSFAGTGGDEQYF. The rearrangement links TRBV5-1 to TRBJ2-7; TRBD1 agrees at 12 bases. The germline V gene has CDR1 SGHRS and CDR2 YFSETQ. The V gene end was trimmed by 2 bases and the J gene end by 5 bases; junction bases not matched to a gene: 5. The CDR3 is made up of 15 amino acids.